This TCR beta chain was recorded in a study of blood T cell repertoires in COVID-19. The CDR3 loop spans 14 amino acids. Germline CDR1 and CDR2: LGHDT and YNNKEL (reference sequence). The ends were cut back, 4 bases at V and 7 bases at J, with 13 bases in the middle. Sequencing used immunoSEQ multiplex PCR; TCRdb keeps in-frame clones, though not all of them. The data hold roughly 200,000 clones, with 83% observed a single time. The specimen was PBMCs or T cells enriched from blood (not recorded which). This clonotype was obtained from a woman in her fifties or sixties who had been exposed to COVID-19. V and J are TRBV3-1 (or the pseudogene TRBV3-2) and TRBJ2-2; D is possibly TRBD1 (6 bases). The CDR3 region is CASSLGEGVGELFF. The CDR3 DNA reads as TGTGCCAGCAGCCTCGGAGAGGGGGTCGGGGAGCTGTTTTTT.